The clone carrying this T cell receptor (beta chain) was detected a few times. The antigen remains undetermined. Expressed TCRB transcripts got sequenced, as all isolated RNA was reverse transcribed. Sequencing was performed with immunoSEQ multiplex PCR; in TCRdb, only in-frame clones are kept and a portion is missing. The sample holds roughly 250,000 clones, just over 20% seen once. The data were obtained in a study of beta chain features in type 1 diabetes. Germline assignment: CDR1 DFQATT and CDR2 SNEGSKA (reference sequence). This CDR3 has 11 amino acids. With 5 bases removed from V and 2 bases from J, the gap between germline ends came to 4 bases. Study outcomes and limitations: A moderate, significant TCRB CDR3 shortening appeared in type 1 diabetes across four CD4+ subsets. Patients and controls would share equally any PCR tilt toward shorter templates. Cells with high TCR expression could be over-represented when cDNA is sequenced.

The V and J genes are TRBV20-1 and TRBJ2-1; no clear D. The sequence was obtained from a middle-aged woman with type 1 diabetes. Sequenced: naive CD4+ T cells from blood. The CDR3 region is CSAPAYNEQFF. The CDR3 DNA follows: TGCAGTGCTCCAGCCTACAATGAGCAGTTCTTC.